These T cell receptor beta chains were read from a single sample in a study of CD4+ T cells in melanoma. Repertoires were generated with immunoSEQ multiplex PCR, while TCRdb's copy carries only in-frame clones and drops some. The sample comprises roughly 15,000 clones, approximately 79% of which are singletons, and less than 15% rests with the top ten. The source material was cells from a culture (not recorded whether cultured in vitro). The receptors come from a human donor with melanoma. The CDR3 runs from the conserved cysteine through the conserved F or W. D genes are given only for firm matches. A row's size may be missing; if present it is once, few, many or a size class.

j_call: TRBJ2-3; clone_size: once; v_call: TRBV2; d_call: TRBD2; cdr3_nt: TGTGCCAGCAGCCGCTGGGGGCGGGGGGGCACAGATACGCAGTATTTT; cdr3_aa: CASSRWGRGGTDTQYF
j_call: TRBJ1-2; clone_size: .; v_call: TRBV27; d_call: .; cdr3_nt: TGTGCCAGCAGTCCGTACGGACTGATGGGAGGCTACACCTTC; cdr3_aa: CASSPYGLMGGYTF
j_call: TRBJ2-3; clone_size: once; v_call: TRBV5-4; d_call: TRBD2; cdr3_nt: TGTGCCAGCAGGGCGGGACTAGCGGATAGCACAGATACGCAGTATTTT; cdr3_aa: CASRAGLADSTDTQYF
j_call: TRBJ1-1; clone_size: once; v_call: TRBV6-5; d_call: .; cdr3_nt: TGTGCCATCAGTGAACGGGGCGGCAACACTGAAGCTTTCTTT; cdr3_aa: CAISERGGNTEAFF
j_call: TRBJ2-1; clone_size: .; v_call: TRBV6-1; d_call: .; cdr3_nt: TGTGCCAGCAGTGCCGCCGGAGGACAGGGAGGGGTCAATGAGCAGTTCTTC; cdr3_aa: CASSAAGGQGGVNEQFF
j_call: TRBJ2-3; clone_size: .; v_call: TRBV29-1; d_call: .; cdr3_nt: TGCAGCGTTGATATAGCCAGAAACACCCCAGATACGCAGTATTTT; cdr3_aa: CSVDIARNTPDTQYF
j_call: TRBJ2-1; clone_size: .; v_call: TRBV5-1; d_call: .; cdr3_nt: TGCGCCAGCAGTCCCCGGCTTGGGCCCACAGGTGAGCAGTTCTTC; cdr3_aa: CASSPRLGPTGEQFF
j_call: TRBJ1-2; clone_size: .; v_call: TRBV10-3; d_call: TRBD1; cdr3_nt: TGTGCCATCAGTGAGTCTCCGGACAGGATTTATGGCTACACCTTC; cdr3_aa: CAISESPDRIYGYTF
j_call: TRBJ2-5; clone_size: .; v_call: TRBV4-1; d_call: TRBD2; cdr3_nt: TGCGCCAGCAGCCGAGGACTAGTCGAGACCCAGTACTTC; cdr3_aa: CASSRGLVETQYF
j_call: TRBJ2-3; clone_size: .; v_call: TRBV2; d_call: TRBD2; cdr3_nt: TGTGCCAGCAGCCTCGGACTAGCGACCAGAGATACGCAGTATTTT; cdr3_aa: CASSLGLATRDTQYF
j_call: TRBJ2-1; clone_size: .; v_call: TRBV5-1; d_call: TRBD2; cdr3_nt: TGCGCCAGCCGTTTAGCGGGGCGAAACAATGAGCAGTTCTTC; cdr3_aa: CASRLAGRNNEQFF
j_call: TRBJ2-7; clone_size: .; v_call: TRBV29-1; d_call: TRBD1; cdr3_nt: TGCAGCGTTGAGGCGGACAGGGAGCAGTACTTC; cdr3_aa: CSVEADREQYF
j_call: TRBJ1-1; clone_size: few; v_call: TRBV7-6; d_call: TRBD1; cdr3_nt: TGTGCCAGCAGCTTGGGGGCCAGGGGGATCACTGAAGCTTTCTTT; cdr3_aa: CASSLGARGITEAFF
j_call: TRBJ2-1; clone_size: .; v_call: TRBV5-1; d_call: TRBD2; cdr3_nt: TGCGCCAGCAGCCCAGGGACTAGCGGCAGGGGTTGGGGGAATGAGCAGTTCTTC; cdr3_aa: CASSPGTSGRGWGNEQFF
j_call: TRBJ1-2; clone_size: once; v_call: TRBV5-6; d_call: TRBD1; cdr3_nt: TGTGCCAGCAGCTCGACAGGGCGGGCCCTAGGTTCTAACTATGGCTACACCTTC; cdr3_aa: CASSSTGRALGSNYGYTF
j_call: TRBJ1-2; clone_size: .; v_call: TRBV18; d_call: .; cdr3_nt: TGTGCCAGCGGAAAGGGAGCTAACTATGGCTACACCTTC; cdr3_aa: CASGKGANYGYTF
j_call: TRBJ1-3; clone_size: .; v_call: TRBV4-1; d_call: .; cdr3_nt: TGCGCCAGCAGCCAAGGGACTGTTTCTGGAAACACCATATATTTT; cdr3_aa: CASSQGTVSGNTIYF
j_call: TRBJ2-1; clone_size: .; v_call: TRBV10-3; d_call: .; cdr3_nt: TGTGCCATCAGCGAACCTCCAGGACGCGGGCCGAATGAGCAGTTCTTC; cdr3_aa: CAISEPPGRGPNEQFF
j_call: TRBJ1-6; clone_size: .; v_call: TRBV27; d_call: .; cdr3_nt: TGTGCCAGCAGTTTCGACAGGTTGTATAATTCACCCCTCCACTTT; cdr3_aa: CASSFDRLYNSPLHF
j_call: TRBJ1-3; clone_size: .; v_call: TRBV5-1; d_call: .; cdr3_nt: TGCGCCAGCAGCCCCCTGCGGGGGAAGGATGGCACCATATATTTT; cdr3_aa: CASSPLRGKDGTIYF
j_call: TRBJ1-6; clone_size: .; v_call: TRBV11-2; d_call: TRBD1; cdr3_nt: TGTGCCAGCAGCTTATTTCGGATATCAAAGACAGGGCCCAATTCACCCCTCCACTTT; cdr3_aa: CASSLFRISKTGPNSPLHF
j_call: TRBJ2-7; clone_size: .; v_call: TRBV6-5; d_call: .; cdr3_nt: TGTGCCAGCAGTTCGAGGGCCTACGAGCAGTACTTC; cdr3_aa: CASSSRAYEQYF
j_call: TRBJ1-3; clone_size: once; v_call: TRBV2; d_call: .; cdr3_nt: TGTGCCAGCAGTGAGCGTGTCTCTGGAAACACCATATATTTT; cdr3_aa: CASSERVSGNTIYF